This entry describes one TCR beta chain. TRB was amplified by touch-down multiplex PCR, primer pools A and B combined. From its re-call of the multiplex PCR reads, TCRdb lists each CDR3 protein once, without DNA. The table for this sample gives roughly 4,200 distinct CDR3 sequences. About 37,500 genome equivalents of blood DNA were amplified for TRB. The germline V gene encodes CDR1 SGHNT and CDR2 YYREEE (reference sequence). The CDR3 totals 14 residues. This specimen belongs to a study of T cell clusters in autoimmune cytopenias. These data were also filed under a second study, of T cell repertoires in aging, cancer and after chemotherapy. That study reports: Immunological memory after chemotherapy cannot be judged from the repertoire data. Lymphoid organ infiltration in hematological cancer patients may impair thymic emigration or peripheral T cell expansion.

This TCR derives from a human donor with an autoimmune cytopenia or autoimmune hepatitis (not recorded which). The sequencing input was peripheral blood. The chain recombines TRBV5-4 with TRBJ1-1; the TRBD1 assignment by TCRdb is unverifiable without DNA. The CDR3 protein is CASSLPGHDTEAFF.